This section outlines one TCR beta chain sequence together with its context. These data belong to a study of long-term antiretroviral therapy in people with HIV. Sequencing relied on immunoSEQ assay v3.0, run at survey level. Assay: immunoSEQ multiplex PCR; the TCRdb copy retains only in-frame clones and omits some. The repertoire includes about 7,100 clones, around 85% of them detected once, and 14% sits in the top ten. Germline V lookup: CDR1 SGHTA, CDR2 FQGNSA. This CDR3 has 16 residues. With 5 bases removed from V and 2 bases from J, the gap between germline ends came to 15 bases. The chain uses TRBV7-2 and TRBJ2-2, with D maybe TRBD1 (6 bases). Source: unsorted PBMCs, taken 2.5 to 2.7 years before starting antiretroviral therapy. The source of this sequence is a man aged 35 to 55 with HIV. The CDR3 is CASSRSWTVNTGELFF. The DNA of the CDR3 is TGTGCCAGCAGCCGATCTTGGACAGTAAACACCGGGGAGCTGTTTTTT.